One sample yielded the 6 T cell receptor beta chains listed below, sequenced in a study of blood T cell repertoires in COVID-19 (dated by TCRdb to the early 2020s). Libraries were built with the immunoSEQ multiplex PCR assay. Not all clones reach the TCRdb copy of this immuneACCESS table, which keeps in-frame sequences only. Checked studies attribute under half of the gap to unresolved V genes and leave the rest unexplained. Present in this sample are around 11,000 clones, approximately 89% of which were seen just once. The top ten hold 10% to 11% of the sample. Sequenced sample: peripheral blood. The source is a human donor in a cohort sampled during active COVID-19.

V usage is TRBV3-1 (or the pseudogene TRBV3-2) and J usage is TRBJ1-1, with D possibly matching TRBD1 (6 bases). Germline V gives CDR1 LGHDT, CDR2 YNNKEL (reference sequence). V lost 7 bases and J 4 bases, leaving 22 bases between the germline ends. This CDR3 comprises 16 residues. The CDR3 protein is CASTQGGRGAPTEAFF. In nucleotides, the CDR3 is TGTGCCAGCACTCAAGGAGGTCGGGGGGCGCCCACTGAAGCTTTCTTT.

The chain joins TRBV3-1 (or the pseudogene TRBV3-2) to TRBJ2-3, with no clear D. This CDR3 spans 13 amino acids. V lost 0 bases and J lost 10, with 11 bases in between. The germline CDR1 and CDR2 sequences are LGHDT and YNNKEL (reference sequence). CDR3 amino acids: CASSQERLAAQYF. In nucleotides, the CDR3 is TGTGCCAGCAGCCAAGAGAGGTTGGCGGCGCAGTATTTT.

This clone has more than one count but fewer than ten. One end of the junction is discordant with germline, which a read error may explain. The rearrangement joins TRBV7-7 to TRBJ2-1; TRBD2 is a possible D gene (7 bases). Germline V CDR1 and CDR2: SSHAT, FNYEAQ (reference sequence). The CDR3 is 16 amino acids. The CDR3 region has the DNA TGTGCTAGCAGCTTAGAGGGGGGGAGCTCCTACAATGAGCAGTTCTTC. Its protein is CASSLEGGSSYNEQFF.

V gene TRBV9 combines with J gene TRBJ1-3, with D unclear. Per germline, CDR1 SGDLS and CDR2 YYNGEE. The CDR3 consists of 13 residues. The V end was cut by 1 base, the J end by 3 bases, with 5 bases between. The CDR3: CASSVTVGNTIYF. CDR3 sequence (DNA): TGTGCCAGCAGCGTAACTGTTGGAAACACCATATATTTT.

J is TRBJ2-1 and V is TRBV14; 10 nucleotides line up with TRBD2. J gave up 0 bases and V 4 bases, and 3 bases lay outside the gene matches. CDR3 length: 16 residues. Germline assignment: CDR1 SGHDN and CDR2 FVKESK. CDR3: CASSRSGGPSYNEQFF. CDR3 in DNA: TGTGCCAGCAGCCGTAGCGGGGGGCCCTCCTACAATGAGCAGTTCTTC. The whole variable domain, remainder taken from reference TRBV14 and TRBJ2-1, is EAGVTQFPSHSVIEKGQTVTLRCDPISGHDNLYWYRRVMGKEIKFLLHFVKESKQDESGMPNNRFLAERTGGTYSTLKVQPAELEDSGVYFCASSRSGGPSYNEQFFGPGTRLTVL.

This chain uses TRBV9 with TRBJ2-7; D perhaps matches TRBD1 (6 bases). The CDR3 totals 13 residues. Germline V gives CDR1 SGDLS, CDR2 YYNGEE. Trimming took off 1 base at V and 9 bases at J, with 14 bases between the two ends. As DNA, the CDR3 is TGTGCCAGCAGCGTAAATGCAGGGGCGGGGCAGTACTTC. Its translation: CASSVNAGAGQYF. The whole variable domain, remainder taken from reference TRBV9 and TRBJ2-7, is DSGVTQTPKHLITATGQRVTLRCSPRSGDLSVYWYQQSLDQGLQFLIQYYNGEERAKGNILERFSAQQFPDLHSELNLSSLELGDSALYFCASSVNAGAGQYFGPGTRLTVT.